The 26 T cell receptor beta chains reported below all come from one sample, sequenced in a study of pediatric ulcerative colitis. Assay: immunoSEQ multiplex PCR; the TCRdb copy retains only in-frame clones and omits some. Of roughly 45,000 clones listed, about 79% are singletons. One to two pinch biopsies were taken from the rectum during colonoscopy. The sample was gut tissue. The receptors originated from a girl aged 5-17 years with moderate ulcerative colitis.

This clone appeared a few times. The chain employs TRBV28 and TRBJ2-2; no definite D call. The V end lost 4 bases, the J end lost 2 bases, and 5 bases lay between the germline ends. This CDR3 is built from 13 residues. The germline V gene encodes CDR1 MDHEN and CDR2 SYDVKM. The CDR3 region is CASSSRNTGELFF. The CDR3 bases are TGTGCCAGCAGTTCTCGAAACACCGGGGAGCTGTTTTTT.

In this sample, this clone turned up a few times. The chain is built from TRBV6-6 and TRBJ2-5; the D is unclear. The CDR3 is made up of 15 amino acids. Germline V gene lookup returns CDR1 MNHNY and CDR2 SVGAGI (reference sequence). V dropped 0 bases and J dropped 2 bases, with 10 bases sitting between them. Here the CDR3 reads CASSYSSSLQETQYF. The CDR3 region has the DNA TGTGCCAGCAGTTACTCATCGTCTTTACAAGAGACCCAGTACTTC.

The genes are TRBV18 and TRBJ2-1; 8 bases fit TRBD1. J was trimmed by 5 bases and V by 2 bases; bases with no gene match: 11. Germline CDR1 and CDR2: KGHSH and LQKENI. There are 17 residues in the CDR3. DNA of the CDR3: TGTGCCAGCTCACCAGAGTTTGGGACAGGAGCGAACAATGAGCAGTTCTTC. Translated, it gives CASSPEFGTGANNEQFF.

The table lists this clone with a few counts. CDR3 protein: CASSLSGAGGLQYF. CDR3 bases: TGTGCCAGCAGTTTATCGGGAGCGGGAGGTCTGCAGTACTTC. This chain joins TRBV27 and TRBJ2-7, with TRBD2 matching over 9 bases. The CDR3 contains 14 residues. CDR1 and CDR2 (germline): MNHEY, SMNVEV (reference sequence). The J segment lost 9 bases and the V segment lost 0 bases, leaving 6 bases of the junction unmatched.

The CDR3 nucleotides are TGTGCCAGTAGTGGGGGATCTCTTTACTATGGCTACACCTTC. Translation: CASSGGSLYYGYTF. V and J are TRBV19 and TRBJ1-2, with D maybe TRBD1 (5 bases). The germline V and J ends were trimmed by 5 bases and 3 bases, with 13 bases remaining between them. Germline CDR1 is LNHDA and CDR2 is SQIVND (reference sequence). The length of the CDR3 is 14 residues.

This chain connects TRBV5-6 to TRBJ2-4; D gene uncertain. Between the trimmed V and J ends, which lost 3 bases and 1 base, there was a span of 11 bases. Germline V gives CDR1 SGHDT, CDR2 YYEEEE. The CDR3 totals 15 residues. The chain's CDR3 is CASSSFRAAKNIQYF. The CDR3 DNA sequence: TGTGCCAGCAGCTCGTTCCGAGCGGCCAAAAACATTCAGTACTTC.

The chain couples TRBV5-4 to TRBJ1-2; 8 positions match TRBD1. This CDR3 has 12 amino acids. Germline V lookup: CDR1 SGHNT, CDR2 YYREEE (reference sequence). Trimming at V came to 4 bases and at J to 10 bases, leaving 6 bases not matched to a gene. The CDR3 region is CASSLQDRDYTF. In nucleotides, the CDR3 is TGTGCCAGCAGCCTTCAGGACAGGGACTACACCTTC.

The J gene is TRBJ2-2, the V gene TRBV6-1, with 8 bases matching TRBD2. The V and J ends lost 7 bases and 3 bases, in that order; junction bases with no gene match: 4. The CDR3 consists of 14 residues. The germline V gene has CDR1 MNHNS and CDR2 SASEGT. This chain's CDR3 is CASTPGRDTGELFF. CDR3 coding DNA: TGTGCCAGCACCCCCGGGAGGGACACCGGGGAGCTGTTTTTT.

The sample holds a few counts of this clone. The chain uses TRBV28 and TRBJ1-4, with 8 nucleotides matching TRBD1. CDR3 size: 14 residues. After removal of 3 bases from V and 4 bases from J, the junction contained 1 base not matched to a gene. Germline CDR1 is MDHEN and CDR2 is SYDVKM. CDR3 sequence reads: CASSLTGDNEKLFF. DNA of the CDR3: TGTGCCAGCAGTTTGACAGGGGATAATGAAAAACTGTTTTTT.

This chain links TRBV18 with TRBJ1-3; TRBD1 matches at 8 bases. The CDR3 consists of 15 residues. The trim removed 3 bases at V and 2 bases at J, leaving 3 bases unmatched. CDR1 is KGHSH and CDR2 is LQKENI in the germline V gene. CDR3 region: CASSPWDRPGNTIYF. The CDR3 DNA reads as TGTGCCAGCTCACCTTGGGACAGGCCTGGAAACACCATATATTTT.

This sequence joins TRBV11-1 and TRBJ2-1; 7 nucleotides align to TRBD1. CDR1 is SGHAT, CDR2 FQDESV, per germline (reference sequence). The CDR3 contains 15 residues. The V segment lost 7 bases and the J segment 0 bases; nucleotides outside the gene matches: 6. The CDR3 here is CASTQGESSYNEQFF. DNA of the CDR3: TGTGCCAGCACCCAGGGGGAGAGCTCCTACAATGAGCAGTTCTTC.

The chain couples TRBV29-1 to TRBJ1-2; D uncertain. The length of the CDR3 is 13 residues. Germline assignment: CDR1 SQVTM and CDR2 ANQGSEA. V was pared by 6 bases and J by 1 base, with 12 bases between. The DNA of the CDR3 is TGCAGCGTCCCCCCGGCAGATAACTATGGCTACACCTTC. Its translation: CSVPPADNYGYTF.

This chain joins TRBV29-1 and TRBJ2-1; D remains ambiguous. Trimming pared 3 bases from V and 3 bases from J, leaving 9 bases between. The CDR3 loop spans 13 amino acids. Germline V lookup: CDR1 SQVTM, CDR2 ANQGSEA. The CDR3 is CSVEASVYNEQFF. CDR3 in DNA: TGCAGCGTTGAGGCCAGCGTCTACAATGAGCAGTTCTTC.

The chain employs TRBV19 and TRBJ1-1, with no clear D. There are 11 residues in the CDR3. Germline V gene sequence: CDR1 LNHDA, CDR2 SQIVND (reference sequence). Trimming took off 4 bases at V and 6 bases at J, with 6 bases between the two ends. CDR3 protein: CASSSLAEAFF. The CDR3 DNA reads TGTGCCAGTAGTAGCCTGGCTGAAGCTTTCTTT.

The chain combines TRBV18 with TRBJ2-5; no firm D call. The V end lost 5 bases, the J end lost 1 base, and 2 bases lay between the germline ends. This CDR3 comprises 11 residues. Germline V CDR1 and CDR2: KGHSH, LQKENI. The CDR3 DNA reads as TGTGCCAGCTCAACCCAAGAGACCCAGTACTTC. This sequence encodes CASSTQETQYF.

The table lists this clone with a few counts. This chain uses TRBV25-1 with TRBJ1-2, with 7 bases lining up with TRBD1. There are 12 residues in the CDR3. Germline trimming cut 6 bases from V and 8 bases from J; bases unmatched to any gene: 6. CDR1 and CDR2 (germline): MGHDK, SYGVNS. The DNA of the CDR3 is TGTGCCAGCAGCAACAGGGGATCGGGCTACACCTTC. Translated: CASSNRGSGYTF.

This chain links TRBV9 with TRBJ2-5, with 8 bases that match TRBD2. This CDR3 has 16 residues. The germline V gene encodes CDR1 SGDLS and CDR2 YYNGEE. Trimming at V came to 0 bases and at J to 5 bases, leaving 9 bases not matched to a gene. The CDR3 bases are TGTGCCAGCAGCGTAGCTGAGCGGGGGCCCTGGGAGACCCAGTACTTC. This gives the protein CASSVAERGPWETQYF.

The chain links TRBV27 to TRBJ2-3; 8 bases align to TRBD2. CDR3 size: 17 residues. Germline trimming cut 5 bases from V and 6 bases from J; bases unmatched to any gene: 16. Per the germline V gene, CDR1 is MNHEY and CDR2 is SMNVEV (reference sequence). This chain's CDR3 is CASSTGAGDLGIDTQYF. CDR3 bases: TGTGCCAGCAGTACCGGAGCGGGGGACCTCGGCATCGATACGCAGTATTTT.

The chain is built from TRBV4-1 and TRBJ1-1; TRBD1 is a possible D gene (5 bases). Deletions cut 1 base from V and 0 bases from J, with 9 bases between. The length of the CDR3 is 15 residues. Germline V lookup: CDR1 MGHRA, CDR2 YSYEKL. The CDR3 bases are TGCGCCAGCAGCCAAGTTACAGGACTGAACACTGAAGCTTTCTTT. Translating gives CASSQVTGLNTEAFF.

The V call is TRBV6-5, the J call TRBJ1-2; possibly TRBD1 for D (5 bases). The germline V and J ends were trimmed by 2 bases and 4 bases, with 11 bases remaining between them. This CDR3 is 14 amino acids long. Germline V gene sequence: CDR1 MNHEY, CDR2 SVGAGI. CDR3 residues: CASSYGQGGYGYTF. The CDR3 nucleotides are TGTGCCAGCAGTTACGGGCAGGGTGGCTATGGCTACACCTTC.

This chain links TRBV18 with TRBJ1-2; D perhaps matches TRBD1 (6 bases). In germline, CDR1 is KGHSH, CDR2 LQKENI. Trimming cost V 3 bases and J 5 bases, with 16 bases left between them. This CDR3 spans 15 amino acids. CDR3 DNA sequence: TGTGCCAGCTCACCTGGCGCAGGGGAGAGGTATGGCTACACCTTC. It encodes CASSPGAGERYGYTF.

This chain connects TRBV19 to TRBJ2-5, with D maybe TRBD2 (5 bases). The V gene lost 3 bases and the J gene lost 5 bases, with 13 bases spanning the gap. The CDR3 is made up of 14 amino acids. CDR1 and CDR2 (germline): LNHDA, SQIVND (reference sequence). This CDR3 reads CASSITGIEETQYF. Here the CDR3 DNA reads TGTGCCAGTAGTATTACGGGGATCGAGGAGACCCAGTACTTC.

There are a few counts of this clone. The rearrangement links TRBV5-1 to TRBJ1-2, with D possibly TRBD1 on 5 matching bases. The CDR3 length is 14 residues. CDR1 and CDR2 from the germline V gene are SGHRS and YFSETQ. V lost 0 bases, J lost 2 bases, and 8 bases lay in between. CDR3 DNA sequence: TGCGCCAGCAGCTTGGATCCAGGGAACTATGGCTACACCTTC. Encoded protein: CASSLDPGNYGYTF.

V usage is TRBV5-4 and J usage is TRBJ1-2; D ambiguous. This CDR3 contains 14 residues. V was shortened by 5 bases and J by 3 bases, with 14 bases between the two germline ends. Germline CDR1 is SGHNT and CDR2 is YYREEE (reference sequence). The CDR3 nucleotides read TGTGCCAGCAGTCCCTTCACGGTTGACTATGGCTACACCTTC. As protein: CASSPFTVDYGYTF.

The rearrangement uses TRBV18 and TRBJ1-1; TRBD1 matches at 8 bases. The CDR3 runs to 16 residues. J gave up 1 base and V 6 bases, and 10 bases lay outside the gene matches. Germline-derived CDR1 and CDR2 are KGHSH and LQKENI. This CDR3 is CASSPQTGAGNTEAFF. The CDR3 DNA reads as TGTGCCAGCTCGCCTCAGACAGGGGCTGGGAACACTGAAGCTTTCTTT.

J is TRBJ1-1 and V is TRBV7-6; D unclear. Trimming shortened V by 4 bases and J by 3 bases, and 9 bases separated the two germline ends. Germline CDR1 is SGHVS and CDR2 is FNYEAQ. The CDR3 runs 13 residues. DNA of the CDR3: TGTGCCAGCAGCTCGGCTAGGGACACTGAAGCTTTCTTT. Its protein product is CASSSARDTEAFF.